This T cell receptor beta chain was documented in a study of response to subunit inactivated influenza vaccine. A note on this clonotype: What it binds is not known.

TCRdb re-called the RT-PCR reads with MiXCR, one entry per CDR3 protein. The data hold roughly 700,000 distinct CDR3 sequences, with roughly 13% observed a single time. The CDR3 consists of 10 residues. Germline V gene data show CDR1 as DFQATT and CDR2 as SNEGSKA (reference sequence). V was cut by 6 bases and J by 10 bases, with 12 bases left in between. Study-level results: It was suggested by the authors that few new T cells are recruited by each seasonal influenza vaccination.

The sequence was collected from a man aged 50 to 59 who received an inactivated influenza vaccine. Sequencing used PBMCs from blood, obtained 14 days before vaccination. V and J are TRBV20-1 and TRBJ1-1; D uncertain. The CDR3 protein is CSASGLGAFF. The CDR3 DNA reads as TGCAGTGCGTCGGGATTGGGAGCTTTCTTT.